This T cell receptor (beta chain) emerged from a study of CD8+CD57+ T cells in acquired aplastic anemia. The wider study: Yields of DNA that came from sorted CD4+ and CD8+ cells averaged roughly 3.2 ug. Whole-study findings and limits: Twenty-nine sequences, all CD8+ CDR3, were shared between patients and controls.

CD8+CD57+ cell expansion, shown by flow cytometry, had occurred in the patients selected for sequencing. Genomic DNA provided the template from which TCR beta VDJ and CDR3 profiles were obtained. TCRdb called the reads again in MiXCR, with one record for every CDR3 protein. The sample includes over 150,000 distinct CDR3 sequences, around 63% of them seen just once. A remark on this clonotype: Its antigen is unidentified.

The CDR3 is 13 amino acids. CDR1 is SGHTA and CDR2 is FQGTGA in the germline V gene. The V end was cut by 2 bases, the J end by 8 bases, with 10 bases between. Sequenced input: sorted CD4+, CD8+, or CD8+CD57+ T cells (not recorded which) from PBMCs. The chain has TRBV7-3 and TRBJ2-1; D possibly corresponds to TRBD2 (6 bases). The source of this sequence is a human donor with aplastic anemia. CDR3 nucleotides: TGTGCCAGCAGCTTACTGGGACTGCATGAGCAGTTCTTC. This codes for CASSLLGLHEQFF.